The 4 T cell receptor beta chains presented below share a single source sample, sequenced in a study of T-cell memory formation after mild COVID-19 (dated by TCRdb to the early 2020s). The library was obtained by 5' RACE. These reads were obtained on an Illumina NovaSeq 6000. TCRdb reprocessing: public reads trimmed at Q25 with fastp, clones called with MiXCR, in-frame beta chains kept. Rows with a matching CDR3 protein are joined into one entry that keeps the most common DNA and genes. Within this sample are about 620,000 distinct CDR3 sequences, with around 17% of them counted one time only. About 12% of the sample rests with the top ten. The sequenced sample was PBMCs or a T cell subset sorted from them (not recorded which). These receptors all stem from an adult woman who had mild COVID-19 (a few samples of this study predate the infection). The sample titles of this study are shuffled in the database, so cell type and time point are left out; the donor was told from shared clones.

This chain connects TRBV5-6 to TRBJ1-2, with TRBD1 identical over 10 bases. Germline V gene data show CDR1 as SGHDT and CDR2 as YYEEEE. The V and J ends lost 0 bases and 7 bases, in that order; junction bases with no gene match: 3. The CDR3 is 14 amino acids. CDR3 in DNA: TGTGCCAGCAGCTTGGTGGGACAGGGGATTGGCTACACCTTC. Its translation: CASSLVGQGIGYTF. Together with reference TRBV5-6 and TRBJ1-2, the CDR3 gives the full variable domain: DAGVTQSPTHLIKTRGQQVTLRCSPKSGHDTVSWYQQALGQGPQFIFQYYEEEERQRGNFPDRFSGHQFPNYSSELNVNALLLGDSALYLCASSLVGQGIGYTFGSGTRLTVV.

The V call is TRBV11-2, the J call TRBJ2-7; no reliable D call. Trimming stripped 5 bases from V and 8 bases from J, with 13 bases between. The CDR3 extends over 12 amino acids. Germline V CDR1 and CDR2: SGHAT, FQNNGV. CDR3 amino acids: CASSTPACKQYF. The CDR3, as DNA: TGTGCCAGCAGCACCCCCGCCTGCAAGCAGTACTTC.

The chain joins TRBV27 to TRBJ2-1; D gene unclear. This CDR3 comprises 13 residues. The V gene's germline CDR1 is MNHEY and CDR2 SMNVEV (reference sequence). Trimming shortened V by 6 bases and J by 9 bases, and 15 bases separated the two germline ends. The CDR3 coding sequence is TGTGCCAGCAGCGGAATCCCCTGGGGTGAGCAGTTCTTC. Translating gives CASSGIPWGEQFF.

The J gene is TRBJ1-5, the V gene TRBV12-3 or TRBV12-4; 10 positions agree with TRBD1. This CDR3 has 14 residues. Losses at the gene ends were 5 bases for V and 6 bases for J; bases not matched to a gene: 4. The CDR3 loop reads CASSIRQGAQPQHF. The CDR3 DNA follows: TGTGCCAGCAGTATACGACAGGGGGCTCAGCCCCAGCATTTT.